Sequencing of this T cell receptor (beta chain) was carried out in a study of cytomegalovirus exposure and HLA in healthy donors. Study as a whole: The early release's HLA-typed donors yielded 80 million to 95 million unique TCRs.

Findings of the study overall: Later genetic work tied a missense DCLRE1C variant to beta-chain V and J trimming.

The PCR used 60 Vbeta and 13 Jbeta primers. Measured with immunoSEQ multiplex PCR; TCRdb has only the in-frame clones, and not every one. The table lists 100,000 to 150,000 clones, about 79% of them singletons, with under 3.5% in the top ten. Germline loops: CDR1 SGHAT, CDR2 FQDESV (reference sequence). This CDR3 comprises 14 residues. The V end lost 5 bases, the J end lost 4 bases, and 15 bases lay between the germline ends. To note about this clone: What it recognizes is unknown.

This chain links TRBV11-1 with TRBJ2-7, with TRBD2 as a possible D gene (6 bases). This receptor was identified in a woman aged 50 to 60 in good health and CMV-seronegative. Sequences were obtained from PBMCs. The CDR3 spells CASSPGLTWYEQYF. CDR3 bases: TGTGCCAGCAGCCCGGGACTCACTTGGTACGAGCAGTACTTC.